This entry concerns a single TCR beta chain. CDR1 is SEHNR, CDR2 FQNEAQ, per germline (reference sequence). The CDR3 totals 14 residues. The V and J ends lost 7 bases and 5 bases, in that order; junction bases with no gene match: 8. This record belongs to a study of T-cell memory formation after mild COVID-19. TCRdb re-called the 5' RACE reads with MiXCR, one entry per CDR3 protein. The sample holds around 250,000 distinct CDR3 sequences, 8% to 9.5% seen once. The V gene is TRBV7-9, the J gene TRBJ2-3, with 8 bases lining up with TRBD2. The sequence came from a man between 18 and 29 years old who had mild COVID-19 (a few samples of this study predate the infection). Cell type and time point are not known. Sequenced: PBMCs or a T cell subset sorted from them (not recorded which). This CDR3 reads CASTLSGTRDTQYF. For the CDR3, the DNA is TGTGCCAGCACCCTTAGTGGGACTAGAGATACGCAGTATTTT.